These 12 T cell receptor beta chains were sequenced from one sample in a study of blood T cell repertoires in COVID-19. The table came from immunoSEQ multiplex PCR; TCRdb's copy has only in-frame clones and leaves some out. The profile shows roughly 140,000 clones, around nine tenths of them singletons. What was sequenced was peripheral blood. The receptor set was obtained from a human donor in a cohort sampled during active COVID-19.

This sequence joins TRBV7-2 and TRBJ2-2; TRBD1 aligns across 8 bases. The CDR3 is 14 amino acids. After removal of 5 bases from V and 6 bases from J, the junction contained 5 bases not matched to a gene. Germline CDR1 reads SGHTA; CDR2 reads FQGNSA. In DNA form, the CDR3 reads TGTGCCAGCAGCCTGGGACAGGCGGCCGGGGAGCTGTTTTTT. Amino acids: CASSLGQAAGELFF.

The V call is TRBV10-3, the J call TRBJ2-3; 9 bases are a match to TRBD1. This CDR3 contains 15 residues. With 9 bases clipped from V and 6 bases from J, the junction kept 13 bases outside the gene matches. Germline V CDR1 and CDR2: ENHRY, SYGVKD. The DNA of the CDR3 is TGTGCCATTCAGGTGGACAGGGGTCCCCTTGATACGCAGTATTTT. Translated: CAIQVDRGPLDTQYF.

The chain has TRBV4-3 and TRBJ2-3; 8 bases align to TRBD2. CDR3 size: 19 residues. V shed 0 bases and J 3 bases; nucleotides not matched to a gene: 14. Germline-derived CDR1 and CDR2 are LGHNA and YSLEER. CDR3 bases: TGCGCCAGCAGCCAAGATAATGTCAGGGCTAGCGGGTCGACAGATACGCAGTATTTT. The encoded protein is CASSQDNVRASGSTDTQYF.

V usage is TRBV5-4 and J usage is TRBJ2-5, with D possibly TRBD2 on 6 matching bases. Between the trimmed V and J ends, which lost 4 bases and 2 bases, there was a span of 15 bases. Looked up from germline, CDR1 is SGHNT and CDR2 is YYREEE (reference sequence). CDR3 size: 15 residues. CDR3 in amino acids: CASSPGGVKQETQYF. The CDR3 bases are TGTGCCAGCAGCCCCGGGGGAGTCAAGCAAGAGACCCAGTACTTC.

This clone was recorded a few times. Other DNA variants within this sample encode the same CDR3. The V and J genes are TRBV29-1 and TRBJ2-1; TRBD1 aligns across 9 bases. V gave up 6 bases and J gave up 6 bases; unmatched junction bases: 3. CDR1 and CDR2 (germline): SQVTM, ANQGSEA. CDR3 length equals 12 residues. This CDR3 is CSVVTGGNEQFF. The CDR3 DNA is TGCAGCGTCGTGACAGGGGGCAATGAGCAGTTCTTC.

This chain links TRBV30 with TRBJ2-3; D call uncertain. The germline V and J ends were trimmed by 2 bases and 3 bases, with 6 bases remaining between them. This CDR3 spans 12 amino acids. Germline CDR1 and CDR2: GTSNPN and SVGIG (reference sequence). Here the CDR3 reads CAWSITTDTQYF. The DNA of the CDR3 is TGTGCCTGGAGTATCACTACAGATACGCAGTATTTT.

The rearrangement links TRBV18 to TRBJ2-1, with 7 bases aligning to TRBD2. Trimming removed 0 bases from V and 5 bases from J; junction bases left unmatched: 4. The V gene's germline CDR1 is KGHSH and CDR2 LQKENI. This CDR3 contains 15 residues. The CDR3 protein is CASSPPGTNDNEQFF. In DNA, the CDR3 is TGTGCCAGCTCACCACCCGGGACTAACGACAATGAGCAGTTCTTC.

The chain links TRBV4-3 to TRBJ2-7; 8 nucleotides align to TRBD2. V was pared by 1 base and J by 0 bases, with 11 bases of the junction left unmatched. The CDR3 is 18 amino acids. Germline CDR1 is LGHNA and CDR2 is YSLEER. CDR3: CASSQVLGTSTASYEQYF. In DNA form, the CDR3 reads TGCGCCAGCAGCCAAGTTTTGGGGACTAGTACAGCCTCCTACGAGCAGTACTTC.

The V and J genes are TRBV5-1 and TRBJ2-7, with 8 bases identical to TRBD2. The CDR3 extends over 16 amino acids. The V segment lost 2 bases and the J segment 1 base; nucleotides outside the gene matches: 8. Germline V CDR1 and CDR2: SGHRS, YFSETQ. The CDR3 nucleotides are TGCGCCAGCAGCTTACTAACCGCTAGCGGGTCCTACGAGCAGTACTTC. It yields the protein CASSLLTASGSYEQYF.

This clone has a handful of counts. This chain uses TRBV19 with TRBJ1-1; TRBD1 aligns across 7 bases. J lost 8 bases, V lost 6 bases, and 6 bases had no gene match. The germline V gene encodes CDR1 LNHDA and CDR2 SQIVND (reference sequence). The CDR3 covers 12 residues. For the CDR3, the DNA is TGTGCCAGTAGCATCGGACAGGCCGAAGCTTTCTTT. It translates to CASSIGQAEAFF.

The table lists this clone with a count of one. The J gene is TRBJ2-2, the V gene TRBV27, with TRBD1 matching 8 bases. Germline CDR1 reads MNHEY; CDR2 reads SMNVEV (reference sequence). The CDR3 has 16 residues. After removal of 5 bases from V and 0 bases from J, the junction contained 5 bases not matched to a gene. The CDR3: CASSLGQGPNTGELFF. The CDR3 DNA reads TGTGCCAGCAGTCTCGGACAGGGCCCGAACACCGGGGAGCTGTTTTTT.

This clone has just a few counts. J is TRBJ2-1 and V is TRBV7-2, with a weak D call TRBD2 (5 bases). The V end lost 3 bases, the J end lost 10 bases, and 16 bases lay between the germline ends. Germline CDR1 is SGHTA and CDR2 is FQGNSA. This CDR3 is built from 14 residues. The CDR3 DNA reads as TGTGCCAGCAGCTTTTACACCTCTACTAGGGAGCAGTTCTTC. It codes for CASSFYTSTREQFF.